This TCR beta chain was recovered during a study of OX40 agonist ivuxolimab in advanced cancers. Study details: Treatment received earlier with anti-PD-1, anti-PD-L1 or anti-CTLA-4 agents was allowed, and less than 45% had some. One patient with hepatocellular carcinoma and two with cutaneous melanoma, three in all, had partial responses.

With regard to this clone: As yet, its antigen is unknown.

Profiled with immunoSEQ multiplex PCR; TCRdb holds only in-frame clones, not every one. Here the sample spans tens of thousands of clones, more than 70% being singletons. Findings and limits, study-wide: The mean number of expanded clones was higher in CD8+ T cells than in CD4+.

This receptor was identified in an adult with an advanced solid tumor such as melanoma, head and neck, liver or kidney cancer. The specimen comprised CD4+ or CD8+ T cells sorted from blood, sampled in a trial of the OX40 agonist ivuxolimab.

CDR3 sequence reads: CAWDTTSGGYNEQFF. The CDR3 DNA reads as TGTGCCTGGGACACCACTAGCGGGGGGTACAATGAGCAGTTCTTC. The chain joins TRBV30 to TRBJ2-1; 12 bases are shared with TRBD2. This CDR3 contains 15 residues. The germline gives CDR1 GTSNPN, CDR2 SVGIG (reference sequence). V was pared by 5 bases and J by 4 bases, with 6 bases of the junction left unmatched.